The rows below give T cell receptor beta chains drawn from one sample of a study of shared clonotypes between healthy human individuals. Some clones are missing from TCRdb's copy, which holds only in-frame ones; the method was immunoSEQ multiplex PCR. The table includes about 560,000 clones, just over 75% detected once. Sequencing was performed on PBMCs. All receptors come from a woman in her thirties or forties in good health. Some clones in this sample may be carry-over from other donors' samples. CDR3s include the opening cysteine and the closing phenylalanine or tryptophan. D genes are given only for firm matches. Size values are once, few and many counts, or a class for expanded clones, and some rows have none.

CDR3aa	CDR3nt	abundance	d_gene	v_gene	j_gene
CASSARDTYEQYF	TGTGCCAGCAGCGCCAGGGACACCTACGAGCAGTACTTC	.	.	TRBV9	TRBJ2-7
CASSLGGRIYNEQFF	TGTGCCAGCAGCTTAGGGGGGCGGATCTACAATGAGCAGTTCTTC	.	.	TRBV7-2	TRBJ2-1
CASSLGGLAGAFGGELFF	TGTGCCAGCAGCTTAGGGGGACTAGCGGGAGCTTTCGGCGGGGAGCTGTTTTTT	.	TRBD2	TRBV11-2	TRBJ2-2
CASSPGQSNYGYTF	TGTGCCAGCAGCCCGGGACAGTCAAACTATGGCTACACCTTC	.	TRBD1	TRBV27	TRBJ1-2
CAGSFSGSADTQYF	TGTGCCGGCAGCTTTAGCGGGAGTGCAGATACGCAGTATTTT	.	TRBD2	TRBV7-9	TRBJ2-3
CASSFGAGTALFVEQYF	TGCGCCAGCAGCTTCGGCGCGGGGACAGCCCTATTTGTCGAGCAGTACTTC	few	.	TRBV5-1	TRBJ2-7
CASRERTGGGYTF	TGTGCCAGCAGGGAACGGACAGGGGGAGGCTACACCTTC	.	TRBD1	TRBV6-5	TRBJ1-2
CASLPSPGPFYGYTF	TGTGCCAGCCTCCCGTCGCCGGGGCCCTTCTATGGCTACACCTTC	.	.	TRBV7-3	TRBJ1-2
CASSRLGHGSSYEQYF	TGTGCCAGCAGCCGACTAGGACACGGAAGCTCCTACGAGCAGTACTTC	.	.	TRBV5-4	TRBJ2-7
CAISERAGSGYEQYF	TGTGCCATCAGTGAGCGGGCGGGGTCGGGCTACGAGCAGTACTTC	once	.	TRBV10-3	TRBJ2-7
CASSKGLGNGQPQHF	TGTGCCAGCAGCAAGGGCCTAGGGAACGGTCAGCCCCAGCATTTT	once	.	TRBV11-2	TRBJ1-5
CASSEDIETQYF	TGTGCCAGCTCGGAGGACATAGAGACCCAGTACTTC	.	.	TRBV18	TRBJ2-5
CASSFNTGWGYEQYF	TGTGCCAGCAGTTTCAATACAGGGTGGGGCTACGAGCAGTACTTC	many	.	TRBV6-5	TRBJ2-7
CASSLMPSGNTDTQYF	TGTGCCAGCAGCCTTATGCCTAGCGGCAACACAGATACGCAGTATTTT	.	TRBD2	TRBV11-2	TRBJ2-3
CASSLTLGLPWGF	TGTGCCAGCAGCTTGACCCTTGGATTACCCTGGGGGTTC	once	.	TRBV7-2	TRBJ2-7
CASSSGLGYTF	TGTGCCAGCAGTTCAGGGCTTGGCTACACCTTC	.	.	TRBV6-5	TRBJ1-2
CASSSHTATDRGHGYTF	TGTGCCAGCAGTTCTCATACCGCCACGGACAGGGGGCACGGCTACACCTTC	.	TRBD1	TRBV28	TRBJ1-2
CASSASWASSYEQYF	TGTGCCAGCAGCGCGTCCTGGGCCAGCTCCTACGAGCAGTACTTC	.	.	TRBV9	TRBJ2-7
CASSQDPGQGFPSYNEQFF	TGCGCCAGCAGCCAAGATCCGGGACAGGGATTCCCCTCCTACAATGAGCAGTTCTTC	.	TRBD1	TRBV4-3	TRBJ2-1
CATTGRLLTYEQYF	TGTGCCACCACAGGGCGACTTCTTACCTACGAGCAGTACTTC	.	.	TRBV28	TRBJ2-7
CASSIGRPNTEAFF	TGTGCCAGCAGCATCGGTAGGCCGAACACTGAAGCTTTCTTT	.	.	TRBV27	TRBJ1-1
CASISGQGLRINYNEQFF	TGTGCCAGCATCTCAGGACAGGGTCTCCGAATCAACTACAATGAGCAGTTCTTC	once	TRBD1	TRBV28	TRBJ2-1
CASRRGTASYEQYF	TGTGCCAGCAGGCGGGGGACAGCCTCCTACGAGCAGTACTTC	.	.	TRBV28	TRBJ2-7
CASSTPGQRTDTQYF	TGTGCCAGCAGTACACCGGGACAGAGAACAGATACGCAGTATTTT	.	TRBD1	TRBV28	TRBJ2-3
CASHLHGAGQPQHF	TGTGCCAGCCACCTTCACGGGGCCGGGCAGCCCCAGCATTTT	few	.	TRBV28	TRBJ1-5
CASSPIPGQPYEQYF	TGTGCTAGCAGTCCCATCCCGGGACAGCCTTACGAGCAGTACTTC	.	TRBD1	TRBV2	TRBJ2-7
CASRASLAGSTDTQYF	TGTGCCAGCAGAGCCTCACTAGCGGGGAGCACAGATACGCAGTATTTT	.	TRBD2	TRBV28	TRBJ2-3
CASSQGTGSGNTIYF	TGCGCCAGCAGCCAAGGGACAGGCTCTGGAAACACCATATATTTT	.	TRBD1	TRBV4-3	TRBJ1-3
CAWSISSGSIEQYF	TGTGCCTGGAGTATCTCTAGCGGGAGTATCGAGCAGTACTTC	.	TRBD2	TRBV30	TRBJ2-7
CASSLALAGVSDTQYF	TGTGCCAGCAGCTTAGCCCTAGCGGGAGTGTCAGATACGCAGTATTTT	few	TRBD2	TRBV7-9	TRBJ2-3
CASSVVRQNTEAFF	TGTGCCAGCAGCGTAGTGAGGCAGAACACTGAAGCTTTCTTT	few	.	TRBV9	TRBJ1-1
CASSKGLYSNQPQHF	TGTGCCAGTAGTAAGGGGCTATACAGCAATCAGCCCCAGCATTTT	.	.	TRBV19	TRBJ1-5
CAWSVGRAGLPGNTIYF	TGTGCCTGGAGTGTAGGGCGGGCGGGACTGCCTGGAAACACCATATATTTT	.	.	TRBV30	TRBJ1-3
CASKKGGGLSYGYTF	TGTGCCAGCAAAAAAGGGGGGGGCCTTAGCTATGGCTACACCTTC	few	.	TRBV2	TRBJ1-2
CASSPGQAINQPQHF	TGTGCCAGCAGTCCGGGACAGGCGATCAATCAGCCCCAGCATTTT	many	TRBD1	TRBV2	TRBJ1-5
CASQLSSGNTEAFF	TGTGCCAGCCAGCTTAGTTCGGGGAACACTGAAGCTTTCTTT	.	.	TRBV7-9	TRBJ1-1
CATSRPQGTGTGMGEQYF	TGTGCCACCAGCAGACCCCAGGGTACAGGGACTGGGATGGGCGAGCAGTACTTC	.	.	TRBV15	TRBJ2-7
CASSYRGDRTDTQYF	TGTGCCAGCAGTTACAGGGGGGACCGCACAGATACGCAGTATTTT	.	TRBD1	TRBV28	TRBJ2-3
CASSTQGGGAGVNSPLHF	TGTGCCAGCAGTACCCAGGGGGGAGGGGCAGGGGTTAATTCACCCCTCCACTTT	.	TRBD1	TRBV6-7	TRBJ1-6
CASSGHRGEDGYTF	TGCGCCAGCAGCGGCCACAGGGGTGAGGATGGCTACACCTTC	.	TRBD1	TRBV5-1	TRBJ1-2
CAWSVKRGSWDTQYF	TGTGCCTGGAGTGTCAAGCGGGGGAGCTGGGATACGCAGTATTTT	.	TRBD2	TRBV30	TRBJ2-3
CATSSGSGVFEQFF	TGTGCCACCAGCAGCGGGAGTGGGGTTTTTGAGCAGTTCTTC	.	.	TRBV15	TRBJ2-1
CASSIRRGEAGGTYEQYF	TGTGCCAGTAGTATCCGCAGGGGGGAAGCGGGAGGGACCTACGAGCAGTACTTC	few	TRBD2	TRBV19	TRBJ2-7
CATSNPGHLSGNTIYF	TGTGCCACCAGCAACCCGGGACACCTCTCTGGAAACACCATATATTTT	.	.	TRBV15	TRBJ1-3
CASSLDSGTYEQYF	TGTGCCAGCAGCTTAGACAGCGGGACGTACGAGCAGTACTTC	.	TRBD2	TRBV11-2	TRBJ2-7
CASRRDYNTGELFF	TGTGCCAGCCGCCGGGACTACAACACCGGGGAGCTGTTTTTT	.	TRBD2	TRBV27	TRBJ2-2
CASSNPTGRGGGYTF	TGTGCCAGCAGCAACCCGACGGGACGGGGGGGTGGCTACACCTTC	.	.	TRBV2	TRBJ1-2
CASSGGNQPQHF	TGTGCCAGCAGTGGGGGTAATCAGCCCCAGCATTTT	.	.	TRBV2	TRBJ1-5